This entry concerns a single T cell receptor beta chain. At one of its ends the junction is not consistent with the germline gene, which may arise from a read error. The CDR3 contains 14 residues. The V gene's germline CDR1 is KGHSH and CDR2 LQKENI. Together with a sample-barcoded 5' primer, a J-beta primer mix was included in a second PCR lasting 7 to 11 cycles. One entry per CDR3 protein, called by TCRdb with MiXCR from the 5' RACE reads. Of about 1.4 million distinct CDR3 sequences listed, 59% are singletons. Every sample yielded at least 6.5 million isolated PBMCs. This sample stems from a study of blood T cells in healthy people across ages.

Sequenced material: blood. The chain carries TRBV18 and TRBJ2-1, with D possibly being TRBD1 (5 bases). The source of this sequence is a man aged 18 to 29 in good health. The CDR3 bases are TGCGCCAGCTCACCAGACAGCAATTCCAATGAGCAGTTCTTC. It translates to CASSPDSNSNEQFF.